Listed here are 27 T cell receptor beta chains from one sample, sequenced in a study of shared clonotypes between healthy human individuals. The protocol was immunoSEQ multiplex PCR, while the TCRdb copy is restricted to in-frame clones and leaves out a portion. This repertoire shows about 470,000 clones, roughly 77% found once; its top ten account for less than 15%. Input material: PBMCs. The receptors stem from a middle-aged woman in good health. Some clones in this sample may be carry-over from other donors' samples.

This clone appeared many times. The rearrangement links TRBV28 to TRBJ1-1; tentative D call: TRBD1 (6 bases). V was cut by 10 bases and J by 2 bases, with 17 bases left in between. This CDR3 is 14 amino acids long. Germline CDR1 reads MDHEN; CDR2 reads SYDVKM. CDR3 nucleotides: TGTGCCACCATTGTTGGGGGACATAACACTGAAGCTTTCTTT. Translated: CATIVGGHNTEAFF.

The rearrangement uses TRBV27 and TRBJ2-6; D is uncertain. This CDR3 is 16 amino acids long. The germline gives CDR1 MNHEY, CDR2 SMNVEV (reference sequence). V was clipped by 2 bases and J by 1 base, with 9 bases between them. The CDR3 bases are TGTGCCAGCAGTTTACTCTTCTCTTCTGGGGCCAACGTCCTGACTTTC. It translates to CASSLLFSSGANVLTF.

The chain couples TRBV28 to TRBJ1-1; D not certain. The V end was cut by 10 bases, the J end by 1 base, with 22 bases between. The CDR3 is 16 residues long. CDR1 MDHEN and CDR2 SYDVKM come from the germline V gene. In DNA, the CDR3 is TGTGCCACCCGCCTCCTTTCCACACAGTGGAACACTGAAGCTTTCTTT. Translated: CATRLLSTQWNTEAFF.

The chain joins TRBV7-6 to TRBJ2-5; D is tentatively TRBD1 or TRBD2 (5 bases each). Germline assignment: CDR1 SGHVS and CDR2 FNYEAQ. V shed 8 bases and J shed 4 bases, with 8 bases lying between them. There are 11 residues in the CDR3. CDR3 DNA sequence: TGTGCCAGCGGGGGTGGAGAGACCCAGTACTTC. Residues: CASGGGETQYF.

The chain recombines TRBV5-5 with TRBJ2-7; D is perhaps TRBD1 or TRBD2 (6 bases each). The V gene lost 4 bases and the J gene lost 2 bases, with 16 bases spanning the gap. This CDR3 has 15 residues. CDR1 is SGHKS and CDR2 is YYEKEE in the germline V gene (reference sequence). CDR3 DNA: TGTGCCAGCAGCCTTACGGGGGCCCCCCCCTACGAGCAGTACTTC. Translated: CASSLTGAPPYEQYF.

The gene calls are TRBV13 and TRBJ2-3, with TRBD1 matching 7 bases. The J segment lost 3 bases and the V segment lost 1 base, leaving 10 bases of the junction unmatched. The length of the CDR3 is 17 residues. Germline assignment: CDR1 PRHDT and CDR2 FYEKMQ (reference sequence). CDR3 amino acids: CASSLVPPGGRTDTQYF. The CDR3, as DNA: TGTGCCAGCAGCTTAGTCCCTCCAGGGGGTCGAACAGATACGCAGTATTTT.

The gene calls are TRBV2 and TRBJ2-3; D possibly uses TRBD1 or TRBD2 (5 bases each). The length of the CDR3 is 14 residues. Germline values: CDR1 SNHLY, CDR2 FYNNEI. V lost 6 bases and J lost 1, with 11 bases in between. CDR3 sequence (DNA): TGTGCCAGCAGGATCGGGACGGGCACAGATACGCAGTATTTT. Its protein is CASRIGTGTDTQYF.

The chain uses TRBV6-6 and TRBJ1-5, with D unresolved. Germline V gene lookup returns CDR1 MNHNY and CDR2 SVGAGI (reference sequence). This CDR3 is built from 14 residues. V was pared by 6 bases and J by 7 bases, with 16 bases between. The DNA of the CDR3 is TGTGCCAGCAGACAAACCAGGTCCGGACAGCCCCAGCATTTT. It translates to CASRQTRSGQPQHF.

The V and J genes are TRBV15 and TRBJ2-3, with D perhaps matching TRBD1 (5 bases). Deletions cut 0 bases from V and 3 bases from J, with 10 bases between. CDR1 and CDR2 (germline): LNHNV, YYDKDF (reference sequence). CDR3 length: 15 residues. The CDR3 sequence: CATSRDQGKTDTQYF. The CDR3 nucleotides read TGTGCCACCAGCAGAGATCAGGGAAAGACAGATACGCAGTATTTT.

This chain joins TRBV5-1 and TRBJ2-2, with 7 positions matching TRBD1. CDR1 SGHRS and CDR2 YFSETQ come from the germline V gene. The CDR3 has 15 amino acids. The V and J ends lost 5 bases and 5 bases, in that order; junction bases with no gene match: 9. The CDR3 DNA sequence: TGCGCCAGCAGAGTCGACAGGGAAAGGACCGGGGAGCTGTTTTTT. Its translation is CASRVDRERTGELFF. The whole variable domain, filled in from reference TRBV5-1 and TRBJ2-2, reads KAGVTQTPRYLIKTRGQQVTLSCSPISGHRSVSWYQQTPGQGLQFLFEYFSETQRNKGNFPGRFSGRQFSNSRSEMNVSTLELGDSALYLCASRVDRERTGELFFGEGSRLTVL.

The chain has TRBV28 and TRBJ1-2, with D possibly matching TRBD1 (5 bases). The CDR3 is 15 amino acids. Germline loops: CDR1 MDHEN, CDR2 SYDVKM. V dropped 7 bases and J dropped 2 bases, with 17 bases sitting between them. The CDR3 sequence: CASTTTGQGNYGYTF. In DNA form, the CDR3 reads TGTGCCAGCACCACCACGGGGCAGGGAAACTATGGCTACACCTTC.

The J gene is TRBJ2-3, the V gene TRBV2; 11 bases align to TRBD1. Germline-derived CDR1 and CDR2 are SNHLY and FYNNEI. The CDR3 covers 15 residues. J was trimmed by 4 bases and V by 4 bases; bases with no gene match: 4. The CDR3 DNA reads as TGTGCCAGCAGTGTCCGGGACAGGGGGGCAGATACGCAGTATTTT. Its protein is CASSVRDRGADTQYF.

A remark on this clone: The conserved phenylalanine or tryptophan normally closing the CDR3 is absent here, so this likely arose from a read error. The CDR3, as DNA: TGTGCCAGCAGCTTAGTGTCGGCAGGGCCCTATGAAAAACTGTTTTGT. Translating it yields CASSLVSAGPYEKLFC. The V call is TRBV7-9, the J call TRBJ1-4; D possibly corresponds to TRBD1 (5 bases). Trimming shortened V by 1 base and J by 6 bases, and 15 bases separated the two germline ends. CDR1 SEHNR and CDR2 FQNEAQ come from the germline V gene (reference sequence). This CDR3 contains 16 residues.

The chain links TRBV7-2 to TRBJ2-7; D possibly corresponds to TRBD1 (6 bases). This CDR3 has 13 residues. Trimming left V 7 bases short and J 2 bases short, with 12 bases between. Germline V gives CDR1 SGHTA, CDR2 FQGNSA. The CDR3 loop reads CASTPSGAYEQYF. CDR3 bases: TGTGCCAGCACCCCATCAGGGGCCTACGAGCAGTACTTC.

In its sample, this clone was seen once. CDR3 in amino acids: CASSQDGTGDNEQFF. The CDR3 bases are TGTGCCAGCAGCCAAGATGGGACAGGGGACAATGAGCAGTTCTTC. This chain uses TRBV5-5 with TRBJ2-1; 10 bases map to TRBD1. The CDR3 consists of 15 residues. With 4 bases clipped from V and 5 bases from J, the junction kept 6 bases outside the gene matches. Germline CDR1 is SGHKS and CDR2 is YYEKEE (reference sequence).

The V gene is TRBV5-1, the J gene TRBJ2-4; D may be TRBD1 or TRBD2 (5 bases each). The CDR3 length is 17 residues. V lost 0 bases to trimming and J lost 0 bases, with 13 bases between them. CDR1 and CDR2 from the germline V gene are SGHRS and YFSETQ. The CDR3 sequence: CASSLARVGTAKNIQYF. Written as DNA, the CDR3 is TGCGCCAGCAGCTTGGCCAGGGTGGGGACAGCCAAAAACATTCAGTACTTC.

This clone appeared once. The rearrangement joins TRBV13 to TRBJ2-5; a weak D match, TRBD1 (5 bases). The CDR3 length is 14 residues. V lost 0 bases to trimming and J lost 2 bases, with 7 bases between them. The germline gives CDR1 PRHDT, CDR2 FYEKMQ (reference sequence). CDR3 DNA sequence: TGTGCCAGCAGCTTAGGGGGGCGACAAGAGACCCAGTACTTC. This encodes CASSLGGRQETQYF.

Here the CDR3 reads CASSPQALGQPQHF. CDR3 DNA sequence: TGTGCCAGCTCACCACAGGCGTTGGGTCAGCCCCAGCATTTT. V and J are TRBV18 and TRBJ1-5; D gene unclear. CDR3 length: 14 residues. The germline gives CDR1 KGHSH, CDR2 LQKENI. Trimming pared 1 base from V and 6 bases from J, leaving 10 bases between.

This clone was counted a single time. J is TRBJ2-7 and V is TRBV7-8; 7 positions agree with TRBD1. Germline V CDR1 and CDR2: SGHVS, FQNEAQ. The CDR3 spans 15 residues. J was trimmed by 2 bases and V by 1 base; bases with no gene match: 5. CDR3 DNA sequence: TGTGCCAGCAGCTTAGGGACAGGAATTGCCTACGAGCAGTACTTC. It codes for CASSLGTGIAYEQYF.

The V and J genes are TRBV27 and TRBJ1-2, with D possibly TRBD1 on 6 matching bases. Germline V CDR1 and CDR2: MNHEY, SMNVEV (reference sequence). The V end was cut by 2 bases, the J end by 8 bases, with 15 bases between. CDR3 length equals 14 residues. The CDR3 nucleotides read TGTGCCAGCAGTTTAGGGACACCGGCGGGCGGCTACACCTTC. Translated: CASSLGTPAGGYTF.

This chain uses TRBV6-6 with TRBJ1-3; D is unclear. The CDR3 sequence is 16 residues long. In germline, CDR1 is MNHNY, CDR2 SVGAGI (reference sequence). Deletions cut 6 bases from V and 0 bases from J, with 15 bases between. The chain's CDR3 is CASSLTRASSGNTIYF. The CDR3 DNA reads TGTGCCAGCAGCCTAACCCGGGCCAGCTCTGGAAACACCATATATTTT.

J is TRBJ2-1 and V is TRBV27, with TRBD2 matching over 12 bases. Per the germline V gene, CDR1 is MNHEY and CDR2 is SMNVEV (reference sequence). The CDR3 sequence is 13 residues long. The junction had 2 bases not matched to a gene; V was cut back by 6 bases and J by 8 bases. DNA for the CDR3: TGTGCCAGCAGGGGACTAGCGGGTGATGAGCAGTTCTTC. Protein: CASRGLAGDEQFF.

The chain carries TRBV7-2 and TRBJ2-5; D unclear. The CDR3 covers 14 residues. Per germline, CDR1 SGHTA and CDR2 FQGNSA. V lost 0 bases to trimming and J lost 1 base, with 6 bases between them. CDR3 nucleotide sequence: TGTGCCAGCAGCTTAGCCCGGTTCCAAGAGACCCAGTACTTC. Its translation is CASSLARFQETQYF.

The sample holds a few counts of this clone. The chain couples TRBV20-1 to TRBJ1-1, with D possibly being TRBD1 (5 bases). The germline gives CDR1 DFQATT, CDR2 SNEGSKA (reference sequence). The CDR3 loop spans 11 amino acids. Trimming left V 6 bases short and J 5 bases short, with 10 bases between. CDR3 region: CSATEGTEAFF. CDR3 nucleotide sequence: TGCAGTGCCACAGAGGGGACTGAAGCTTTCTTT.

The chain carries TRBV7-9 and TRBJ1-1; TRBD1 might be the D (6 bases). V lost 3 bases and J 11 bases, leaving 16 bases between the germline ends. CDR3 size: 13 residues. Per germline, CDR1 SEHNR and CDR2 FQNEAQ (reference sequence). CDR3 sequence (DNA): TGTGCCAGCAGCTTCGGTATCGGGACACCGGCTTTCTTT. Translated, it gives CASSFGIGTPAFF.

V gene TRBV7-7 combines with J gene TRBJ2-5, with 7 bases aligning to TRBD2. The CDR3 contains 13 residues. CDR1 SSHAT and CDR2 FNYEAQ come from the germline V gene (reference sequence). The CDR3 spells CASAAWSGREQYF. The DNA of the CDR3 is TGTGCTAGCGCAGCTTGGTCAGGGAGGGAGCAGTACTTC.

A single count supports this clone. The CDR3 spells CASSLTEGAGELFF. The CDR3 nucleotides read TGCGCCAGCAGCTTGACGGAGGGAGCCGGGGAGCTGTTTTTT. This rearrangement joins TRBV5-1 to TRBJ2-2; tentative D call: TRBD2 (6 bases). The CDR3 is 14 residues long. Germline CDR1 SGHRS, CDR2 YFSETQ. Trimming stripped 1 base from V and 6 bases from J, with 10 bases between.